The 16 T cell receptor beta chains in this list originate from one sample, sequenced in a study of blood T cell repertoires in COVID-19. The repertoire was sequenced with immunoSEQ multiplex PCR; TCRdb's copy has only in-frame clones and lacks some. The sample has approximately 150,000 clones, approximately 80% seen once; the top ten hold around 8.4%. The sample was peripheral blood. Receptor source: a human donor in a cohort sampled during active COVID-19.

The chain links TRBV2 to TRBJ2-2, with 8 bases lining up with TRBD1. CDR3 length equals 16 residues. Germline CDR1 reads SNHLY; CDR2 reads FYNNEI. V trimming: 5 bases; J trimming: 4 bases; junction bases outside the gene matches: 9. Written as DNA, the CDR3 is TGTGCCAGCAGTTCCCCGGCAGGGGGCTCCACCGGGGAGCTGTTTTTT. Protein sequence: CASSSPAGGSTGELFF.

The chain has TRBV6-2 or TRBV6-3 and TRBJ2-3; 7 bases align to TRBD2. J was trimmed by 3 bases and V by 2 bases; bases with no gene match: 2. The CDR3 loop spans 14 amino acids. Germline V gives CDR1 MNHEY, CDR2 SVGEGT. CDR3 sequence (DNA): TGTGCCAGCAGTTACCTCGGGAGGACAGATACGCAGTATTTT. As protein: CASSYLGRTDTQYF.

The CDR3 protein is CASIETGGVPPDEQYF. In DNA form, the CDR3 reads TGTGCCAGCATCGAAACAGGGGGCGTCCCCCCGGACGAGCAGTACTTC. V and J are TRBV21-1 and TRBJ2-7; the table's TRBD1 call for D was not verified on the DNA. TRBV21-1 is described as a pseudogene. This CDR3 contains 16 residues.

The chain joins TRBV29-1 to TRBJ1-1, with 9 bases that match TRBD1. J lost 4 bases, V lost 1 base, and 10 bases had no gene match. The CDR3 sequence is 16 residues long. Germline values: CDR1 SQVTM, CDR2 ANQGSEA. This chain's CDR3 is CSVEVGGTGTFTEAFF. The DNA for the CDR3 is TGCAGCGTTGAAGTAGGGGGGACAGGGACCTTCACTGAAGCTTTCTTT.

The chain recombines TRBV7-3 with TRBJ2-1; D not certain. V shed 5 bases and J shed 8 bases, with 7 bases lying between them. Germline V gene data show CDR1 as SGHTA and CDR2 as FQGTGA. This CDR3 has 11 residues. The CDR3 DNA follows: TGTGCCAGCAGCCGAGTTTATGAGCAGTTCTTC. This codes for CASSRVYEQFF.

The CDR3 nucleotides are TGCGCCAGCAGCCTGGCTGGCCTTGGAGATACGCAGTATTTT. It translates to CASSLAGLGDTQYF. The chain employs TRBV5-1 and TRBJ2-3; D uncertain. The germline CDR1 and CDR2 sequences are SGHRS and YFSETQ. Trimming took 4 bases from V and 5 from J, leaving 14 bases between them. The CDR3 is 14 amino acids.

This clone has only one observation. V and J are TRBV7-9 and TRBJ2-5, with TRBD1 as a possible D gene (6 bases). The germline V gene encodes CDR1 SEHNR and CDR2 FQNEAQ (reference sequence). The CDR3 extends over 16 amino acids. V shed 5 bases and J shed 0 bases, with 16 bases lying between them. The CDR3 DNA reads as TGTGCCAGCAGCCACCCCGTTACAGGGTACCAAGAGACCCAGTACTTC. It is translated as CASSHPVTGYQETQYF.

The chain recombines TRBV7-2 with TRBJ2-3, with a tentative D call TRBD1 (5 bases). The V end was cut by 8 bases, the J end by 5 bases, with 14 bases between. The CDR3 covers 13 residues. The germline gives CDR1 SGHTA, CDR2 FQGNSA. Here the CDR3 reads CASSSARGDTQYF. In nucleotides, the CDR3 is TGTGCCAGCTCCTCCGCAAGGGGAGATACGCAGTATTTT.

The CDR3 DNA is TGTGCCAGCAGCGTAGGGGCTAGCGACTCCTACAATGAGCAGTTCTTC. Translating gives CASSVGASDSYNEQFF. The chain combines TRBV9 with TRBJ2-1, with D perhaps TRBD2 (6 bases). Between the trimmed V and J ends, which lost 0 bases and 0 bases, there was a span of 10 bases. The V gene's germline CDR1 is SGDLS and CDR2 YYNGEE. This CDR3 contains 16 residues.

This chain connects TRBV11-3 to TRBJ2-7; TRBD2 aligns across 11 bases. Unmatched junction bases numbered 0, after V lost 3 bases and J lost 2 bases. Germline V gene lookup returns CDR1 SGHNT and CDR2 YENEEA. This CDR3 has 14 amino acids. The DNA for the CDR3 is TGTGCCAGCAGCTTGACTAGCGGGACCTACGAGCAGTACTTC. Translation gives CASSLTSGTYEQYF.

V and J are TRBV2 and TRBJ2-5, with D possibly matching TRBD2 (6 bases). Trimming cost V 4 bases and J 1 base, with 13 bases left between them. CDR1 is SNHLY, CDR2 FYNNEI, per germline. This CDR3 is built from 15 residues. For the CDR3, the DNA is TGTGCCAGCAGTGGTATGCTAGCGACCCAAGAGACCCAGTACTTC. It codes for CASSGMLATQETQYF.

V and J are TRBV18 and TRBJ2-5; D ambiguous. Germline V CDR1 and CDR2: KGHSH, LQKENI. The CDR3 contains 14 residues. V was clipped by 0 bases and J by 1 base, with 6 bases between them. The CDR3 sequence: CASSPPSSQETQYF. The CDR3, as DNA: TGTGCCAGCTCACCACCGTCCTCCCAAGAGACCCAGTACTTC.

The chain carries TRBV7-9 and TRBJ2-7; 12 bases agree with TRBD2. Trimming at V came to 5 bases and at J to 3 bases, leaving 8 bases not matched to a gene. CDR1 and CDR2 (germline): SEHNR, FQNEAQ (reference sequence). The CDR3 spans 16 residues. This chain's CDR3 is CASSRLAGGIGYEQYF. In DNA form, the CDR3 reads TGTGCCAGCAGCCGCCTAGCGGGAGGGATTGGCTACGAGCAGTACTTC.

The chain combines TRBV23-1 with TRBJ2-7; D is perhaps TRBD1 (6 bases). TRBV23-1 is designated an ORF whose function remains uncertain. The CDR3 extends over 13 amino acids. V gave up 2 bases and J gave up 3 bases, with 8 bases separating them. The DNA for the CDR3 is TGCGCCAGCAGTCAACTGGACAGCTACGAGCAGTACTTC. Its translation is CASSQLDSYEQYF.

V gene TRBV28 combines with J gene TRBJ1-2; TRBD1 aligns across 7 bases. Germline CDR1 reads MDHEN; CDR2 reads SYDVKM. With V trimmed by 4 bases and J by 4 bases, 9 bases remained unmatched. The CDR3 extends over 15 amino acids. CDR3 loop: CASSSPGGQSYGYTF. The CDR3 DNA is TGTGCCAGCAGTTCCCCCGGGGGACAGAGCTATGGCTACACCTTC.

CDR3 nucleotide sequence: TGTGCCAGCAGTTTGGCACTAGCGGACACCGGGGAGCTGTTTTTT. This sequence encodes CASSLALADTGELFF. This chain joins TRBV28 and TRBJ2-2; 8 bases map to TRBD2. The CDR3 spans 15 residues. Germline V gene sequence: CDR1 MDHEN, CDR2 SYDVKM. V shed 3 bases and J 3 bases; nucleotides not matched to a gene: 3.